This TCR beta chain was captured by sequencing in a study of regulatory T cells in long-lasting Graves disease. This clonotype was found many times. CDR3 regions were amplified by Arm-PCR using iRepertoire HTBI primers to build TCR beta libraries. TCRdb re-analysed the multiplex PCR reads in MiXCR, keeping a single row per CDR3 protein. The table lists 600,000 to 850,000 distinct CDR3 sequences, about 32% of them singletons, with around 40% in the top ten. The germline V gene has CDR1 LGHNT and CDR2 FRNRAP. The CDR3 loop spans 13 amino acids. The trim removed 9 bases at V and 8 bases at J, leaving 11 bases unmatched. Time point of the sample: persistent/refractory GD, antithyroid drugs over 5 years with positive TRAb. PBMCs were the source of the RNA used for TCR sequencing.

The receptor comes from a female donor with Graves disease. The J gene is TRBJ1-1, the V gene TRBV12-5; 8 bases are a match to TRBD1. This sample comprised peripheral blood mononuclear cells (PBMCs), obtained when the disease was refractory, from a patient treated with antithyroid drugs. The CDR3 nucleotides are TGTGCTAGCCGGGCCGCCTGGACAGGGGAAGCTTTCTTT. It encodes CASRAAWTGEAFF.